This note documents a single TCR beta chain sequence. The source of the sample is a study of T-cell memory formation after mild COVID-19. V dropped 5 bases and J dropped 11 bases, with 7 bases sitting between them. The V gene's germline CDR1 is DFQATT and CDR2 SNEGSKA (reference sequence). This CDR3 has 10 residues. TCRdb processed the 5' RACE reads anew with MiXCR; each CDR3 protein has one entry. The table has 250,000 to 300,000 distinct CDR3 sequences, roughly 16% seen once. This receptor was obtained from a man aged 18 to 29 who had mild COVID-19 (a few samples of this study predate the infection). Cell type and time point are not known. The chain carries TRBV20-1 and TRBJ1-6; maybe TRBD1 (5 bases). Sequenced sample: PBMCs or a T cell subset sorted from them (not recorded which). The CDR3 DNA sequence: TGCAGTGCTCCGGGACCACCCCTCCACTTT. Protein product: CSAPGPPLHF.